This T cell receptor beta chain was captured in a study of blood T cell repertoires in COVID-19. Overall study: The samples span acute and convalescent COVID-19 from the United States, Italy and Spain. T cells, B-cell-depleted T cells, or PBMCs supplied cDNA or gDNA.

Original analysis: Researchers report that nucleated cell counts were estimated from reference gene primer amplification. Only in-frame clones appear in the TCRdb table, and some are missing; sequencing was by immunoSEQ multiplex PCR. That table furnishes V, J and clone size, whereas the DNA furnished D and trimming. The sample holds some 62,000 clones, more than 65% seen once. The CDR3 sequence is 22 residues long. V is TRBV1 and J is TRBJ2-3; no DNA check was done on the table's D call, TRBD1. TRBV1 is termed a pseudogene. The specimen sequenced was peripheral blood. The sequence came from a human donor in a cohort sampled during active COVID-19. The CDR3 spells CTSSQDPGTGFRRGPVTDTQYF. The CDR3 DNA sequence: TGCACCAGCAGCCAAGATCCCGGGACAGGGTTTAGGCGGGGGCCCGTCACAGATACGCAGTATTTT.